The rows below give T cell receptor beta chains drawn from one sample of a study of T cell repertoires in cytomegalovirus infection. Via MiXCR, TCRdb re-called the reads, giving one row per CDR3 protein. The table includes 680,000 or so distinct CDR3 sequences, roughly a third detected once. The sample was PBMCs. The receptors here all came from a human donor in good health (CMV status not recorded). Some clones in this sample may be carry-over from other donors' samples. The CDR3 runs from the conserved cysteine through the conserved F or W. Each record gives: V gene, J gene, clone size, D gene, CDR3 DNA, CDR3 protein. D genes are given only for firm matches. Size tells how often a clone was seen (once, few, many) or the class of an expanded clone, and some rows leave it out.

V gene: TRBV24-1
J gene: TRBJ2-1
clone size: NA
D gene: TRBD1
CDR3 DNA: TGTGCCACCAGTGACCCCTGGACAGGGGGTGGGAATGGGCAGTTCTTC
CDR3 protein: CATSDPWTGGGNGQFF

V gene: TRBV12-3/TRBV12-4
J gene: TRBJ1-1
clone size: few
D gene: NA
CDR3 DNA: TGTGCCAGCAGTTTTAAGGGGCGGGCTTTCTTT
CDR3 protein: CASSFKGRAFF

V gene: TRBV28
J gene: TRBJ2-7
clone size: few
D gene: NA
CDR3 DNA: TGTGCCAGCAGTGGACTCTCGGAGTACTTC
CDR3 protein: CASSGLSEYF

V gene: TRBV19
J gene: TRBJ2-1
clone size: NA
D gene: NA
CDR3 DNA: TGTGCCAGTAGTATGAGGGGTGCCAGCTATGAGCAGTTCTTC
CDR3 protein: CASSMRGASYEQFF

V gene: TRBV7-3
J gene: TRBJ2-1
clone size: NA
D gene: TRBD2
CDR3 DNA: TGTGCCAGCAGCTCCGGGACTAGCGGTGAGCAGTTCTTC
CDR3 protein: CASSSGTSGEQFF

V gene: TRBV28
J gene: TRBJ2-7
clone size: few
D gene: NA
CDR3 DNA: TGTGCCAGCAGTTTTTGGGGGATAAGCTCCTACGAGCAGTACTTC
CDR3 protein: CASSFWGISSYEQYF

V gene: TRBV24-1
J gene: TRBJ2-6
clone size: once
D gene: TRBD1
CDR3 DNA: TGTGCCACCAGTAGAAGTGGGACAGGGTCTCTCTCTGGGGCCAACGTCCTGACTTTC
CDR3 protein: CATSRSGTGSLSGANVLTF

V gene: TRBV6-1
J gene: TRBJ2-4
clone size: NA
D gene: NA
CDR3 DNA: TGTGCCAGCGGACGGGACGGAATGAACATTCAGTACTTC
CDR3 protein: CASGRDGMNIQYF

V gene: TRBV6-2/TRBV6-3
J gene: TRBJ2-1
clone size: many
D gene: NA
CDR3 DNA: TGTGCCAGCAGTTACTCGGTGGGCGGTACAAATTACATGGAGCAGTTCTTC
CDR3 protein: CASSYSVGGTNYMEQFF

V gene: TRBV7-6
J gene: TRBJ2-7
clone size: NA
D gene: NA
CDR3 DNA: TGTGCCAGCAGTCCCACGGGAAGGGGTGGGGACGAGCAGTACTTC
CDR3 protein: CASSPTGRGGDEQYF

V gene: TRBV9
J gene: TRBJ2-7
clone size: few
D gene: TRBD2
CDR3 DNA: TGTGCCAGCAGTGAAACTAGCGGGAGTTCCTACGAGCAGTACTTC
CDR3 protein: CASSETSGSSYEQYF

V gene: TRBV6-6
J gene: TRBJ2-1
clone size: NA
D gene: NA
CDR3 DNA: TGTGCCTGCTTAAGGCGGGAATCCTCCTACAATGAGCAGTTCTTC
CDR3 protein: CACLRRESSYNEQFF

V gene: TRBV20-1
J gene: TRBJ2-3
clone size: NA
D gene: TRBD2
CDR3 DNA: TGCAGTGCTCATCACGGGACTAGCGGCACAGATACGCAGTATTTT
CDR3 protein: CSAHHGTSGTDTQYF

V gene: TRBV28
J gene: TRBJ1-1
clone size: NA
D gene: TRBD1
CDR3 DNA: TGTGCCACCCTCAGGGGGGTGGCTTTCTTT
CDR3 protein: CATLRGVAFF

V gene: TRBV12-3/TRBV12-4
J gene: TRBJ1-2
clone size: NA
D gene: NA
CDR3 DNA: TGTGCCAGCAGATCGCACGGTGACTATGGCTACACCTTC
CDR3 protein: CASRSHGDYGYTF

V gene: TRBV24-1
J gene: TRBJ2-1
clone size: few
D gene: NA
CDR3 DNA: TGTGCCACCGGCACCACAAACTACAATGAGCAGTTCTTC
CDR3 protein: CATGTTNYNEQFF

V gene: TRBV7-8
J gene: TRBJ2-1
clone size: many
D gene: TRBD2
CDR3 DNA: TGTGCCAGCAGCTTAGGCTTTGGGACTAGCGGCTTTAATGAGCAGTTCTTC
CDR3 protein: CASSLGFGTSGFNEQFF

V gene: TRBV7-8
J gene: TRBJ1-2
clone size: many
D gene: NA
CDR3 DNA: TGTGCCAGCAGCTTAGCGGCAGGACCTCTCTATGGCTACACCTTC
CDR3 protein: CASSLAAGPLYGYTF

V gene: TRBV29-1
J gene: TRBJ1-1
clone size: NA
D gene: NA
CDR3 DNA: TGCAGCGTTGATGGCTGGAACACTGAAGCTTTCTTT
CDR3 protein: CSVDGWNTEAFF

V gene: TRBV12-5
J gene: TRBJ2-1
clone size: NA
D gene: TRBD1
CDR3 DNA: TGTGCTAGTGGTCCCTCAGGGGGAAATGAGCAGTTCTTC
CDR3 protein: CASGPSGGNEQFF

V gene: TRBV20-1
J gene: TRBJ2-7
clone size: NA
D gene: NA
CDR3 DNA: TGCAGTGCTATAACCGCGGGTGTGGGGATCTACGAGCAGTACTTC
CDR3 protein: CSAITAGVGIYEQYF

V gene: TRBV19
J gene: TRBJ1-5
clone size: NA
D gene: TRBD1
CDR3 DNA: TGTGCCAGTAGTAAGGGTCAGGGGGGCAATCAGCCCCAGCATTTT
CDR3 protein: CASSKGQGGNQPQHF

V gene: TRBV9
J gene: TRBJ1-5
clone size: NA
D gene: NA
CDR3 DNA: TGTGCCAGCAGCCCCAGTCCCCAGGGTCAGCCCCAGCATTTT
CDR3 protein: CASSPSPQGQPQHF

V gene: TRBV4-2
J gene: TRBJ2-3
clone size: NA
D gene: NA
CDR3 DNA: TGTGCCAGCATCACCTTTCCGGGTGGCGTTACGCAGTATTTT
CDR3 protein: CASITFPGGVTQYF

V gene: TRBV12-3/TRBV12-4
J gene: TRBJ2-1
clone size: few
D gene: TRBD2
CDR3 DNA: TGTGCCAGCAGTAATACTCCGGGACTAGCGGGAGAGGGGTCCTACAATGAGCAGTTCTTC
CDR3 protein: CASSNTPGLAGEGSYNEQFF

V gene: TRBV7-4
J gene: TRBJ1-4
clone size: few
D gene: NA
CDR3 DNA: TGTGCCGGGGTAAACCGGTGGGGTGAAAAACTGTTTTTT
CDR3 protein: CAGVNRWGEKLFF